These 21 T cell receptor beta chains came from one sample sequenced in a study of neoadjuvant nivolumab and ipilimumab in lung cancer. Clones were sequenced by immunoSEQ multiplex PCR, and TCRdb holds only the in-frame ones, with some missing. The sample yields about 7,800 clones, about nine tenths seen once. The sample consisted of tumor tissue, taken after neoadjuvant nivolumab, alone or with ipilimumab, at or shortly before surgery. The receptors derive from an adult with non-small cell lung cancer. Some clones in this sample may be carry-over from other donors' samples.

The rearrangement joins TRBV30 to TRBJ2-3; no clear D. Trimming shortened V by 0 bases and J by 6 bases, and 10 bases separated the two germline ends. The CDR3 extends over 13 amino acids. Germline CDR1 and CDR2: GTSNPN and SVGIG (reference sequence). This CDR3 is CAWSVRPFDTQYF. The CDR3 region has the DNA TGTGCCTGGAGTGTACGACCTTTCGATACGCAGTATTTT.

The gene calls are TRBV10-3 and TRBJ2-3; D gene ambiguous. The V end was cut by 4 bases, the J end by 1 base, with 15 bases between. The CDR3 has 16 residues. Germline loops: CDR1 ENHRY, CDR2 SYGVKD. The CDR3 region has the DNA TGTGCCATCAGTGCGGGCGCGTCCTATGGCACAGATACGCAGTATTTT. Residues: CAISAGASYGTDTQYF.

V is TRBV11-2 and J is TRBJ2-5; D is possibly TRBD1 (5 bases). V lost 5 bases to trimming and J lost 0 bases, with 7 bases between them. The CDR3 loop spans 13 amino acids. Germline CDR1 is SGHAT and CDR2 is FQNNGV. CDR3 sequence reads: CASSLGDQETQYF. As DNA, the CDR3 is TGTGCCAGCAGCCTAGGGGACCAAGAGACCCAGTACTTC.

This sequence joins TRBV30 and TRBJ2-7; 8 positions match TRBD2. This CDR3 is built from 15 residues. Germline trimming cut 3 bases from V and 4 bases from J; bases unmatched to any gene: 11. Looked up from germline, CDR1 is GTSNPN and CDR2 is SVGIG (reference sequence). The CDR3 nucleotides are TGTGCCTGGAGCCGGTCCCGGGAGGGCCTATACGAGCAGTACTTC. It translates to CAWSRSREGLYEQYF. Variable domain in full (rest from reference TRBV30 and TRBJ2-7): SQTIHQWPATLVQPVGSPLSLECTVEGTSNPNLYWYRQAAGRGLQLLFYSVGIGQISSEVPQNLSASRPQDRQFILSSKKLLLSDSGFYLCAWSRSREGLYEQYFGPGTRLTVT.

This chain uses TRBV2 with TRBJ2-7, with D perhaps matching TRBD2 (6 bases). V was pared by 3 bases and J by 1 base, with 10 bases between. The CDR3 length is 14 residues. The germline CDR1 and CDR2 sequences are SNHLY and FYNNEI. Here the CDR3 reads CASSDWTTSYEQYF. The CDR3 nucleotides are TGTGCCAGCAGTGACTGGACTACATCCTACGAGCAGTACTTC.

The gene calls are TRBV2 and TRBJ1-1; possible D gene TRBD1, 6 bases. Trimming shortened V by 9 bases and J by 1 base, and 9 bases separated the two germline ends. This CDR3 has 12 residues. Germline-derived CDR1 and CDR2 are SNHLY and FYNNEI. The CDR3 region has the DNA TGTGCCAGTCAGGGGCCGAACACTGAAGCTTTCTTT. Encoded protein: CASQGPNTEAFF. The full variable domain, rest sourced from reference TRBV2 and TRBJ1-1, is EPEVTQTPSHQVTQMGQEVILRCVPISNHLYFYWYRQILGQKVEFLVSFYNNEISEKSEIFDDQFSVERPDGSNFTLKIRSTKLEDSAMYFCASQGPNTEAFFGQGTRLTVV.

This chain connects TRBV2 to TRBJ2-7, with D unresolved. CDR1 is SNHLY, CDR2 FYNNEI, per germline. The CDR3 totals 14 residues. V was pared by 6 bases and J by 2 bases, with 14 bases between. The CDR3 sequence: CASSKRVQTYEQYF. CDR3 bases: TGTGCCAGCAGCAAAAGGGTACAAACCTACGAGCAGTACTTC.

Here the CDR3 DNA reads TGTGCCAGCACGGACTGGGAAAGGGGTGAGCAGTTCTTC. Translating it yields CASTDWERGEQFF. The chain has TRBV27 and TRBJ2-1, with D possibly being TRBD1 or TRBD2 (5 bases each). Trimming cost V 7 bases and J 9 bases, with 16 bases left between them. The CDR3 length is 13 residues. CDR1 and CDR2 from the germline V gene are MNHEY and SMNVEV (reference sequence).

The V and J genes are TRBV27 and TRBJ1-2; TRBD1 might be the D (5 bases). CDR3 size: 13 residues. The V end lost 3 bases, the J end lost 1 base, and 6 bases lay between the germline ends. Germline-derived CDR1 and CDR2 are MNHEY and SMNVEV (reference sequence). The CDR3 loop reads CASSLQGNYGYTF. CDR3 nucleotides: TGTGCCAGCAGTTTGCAGGGTAACTATGGCTACACCTTC.

CDR3 coding DNA: TGTGCCAGCTCAGGATCGGGGGAAAAACTGTTTTTT. This sequence encodes CASSGSGEKLFF. The rearrangement links TRBV18 to TRBJ1-4, with no clear D. The V and J ends lost 5 bases and 8 bases respectively, with 9 bases between them. Germline CDR1 is KGHSH and CDR2 is LQKENI. CDR3 length: 12 residues.

Here the CDR3 DNA reads TGTGCCAGCAGCCCCTTAGAGGGCTCCTACGAGCAGTACTTC. It encodes CASSPLEGSYEQYF. The V call is TRBV7-6, the J call TRBJ2-7; TRBD2 is a possible D gene (5 bases). CDR1 is SGHVS and CDR2 is FNYEAQ in the germline V gene. CDR3 length: 14 amino acids. V gave up 5 bases and J gave up 0 bases, with 11 bases separating them.

A remark on this clone: Mismatch with germline at one junction end may stem from a read error. This chain connects TRBV7-9 to TRBJ2-7, with 10 bases that match TRBD2. Germline CDR1 reads SEHNR; CDR2 reads FQNEAQ (reference sequence). This CDR3 spans 14 amino acids. Written as DNA, the CDR3 is TGTGCCAGCAGCCTAGCGGGAGCAGTTGACGAGCAGTACTTC. Translation: CASSLAGAVDEQYF.

The J gene is TRBJ1-3, the V gene TRBV29-1; D not resolved. V dropped 0 bases and J dropped 0 bases, with 15 bases sitting between them. CDR3 length: 17 amino acids. CDR1 and CDR2 (germline): SQVTM, ANQGSEA. The CDR3 protein is CSVEDPYGSPSGNTIYF. The CDR3 DNA follows: TGCAGCGTTGAAGACCCCTACGGGTCTCCCTCTGGAAACACCATATATTTT. The whole variable domain, remainder taken from reference TRBV29-1 and TRBJ1-3, is SAVISQKPSRDICQRGTSLTIQCQVDSQVTMMFWYRQQPGQSLTLIATANQGSEATYESGFVIDKFPISRPNLTFSTLTVSNMSPEDSSIYLCSVEDPYGSPSGNTIYFGEGSWLTVV.

The J gene is TRBJ2-6, the V gene TRBV5-6, with D perhaps matching TRBD1 (5 bases). V lost 0 bases and J lost 0, with 13 bases in between. Germline CDR1 and CDR2: SGHDT and YYEEEE. The CDR3 contains 18 residues. This CDR3 reads CASSLGGTGVSGANVLTF. CDR3 coding DNA: TGTGCCAGCAGCTTGGGGGGCACAGGTGTCTCTGGGGCCAACGTCCTGACTTTC. Full variable domain (outside the CDR3, taken from reference TRBV5-6 and TRBJ2-6): DAGVTQSPTHLIKTRGQQVTLRCSPKSGHDTVSWYQQALGQGPQFIFQYYEEEERQRGNFPDRFSGHQFPNYSSELNVNALLLGDSALYLCASSLGGTGVSGANVLTFGAGSRLTVL.

The chain has TRBV5-1 and TRBJ2-5; 10 bases align to TRBD2. From germline, CDR1 is SGHRS and CDR2 YFSETQ. V trimming: 0 bases; J trimming: 5 bases; junction bases outside the gene matches: 4. This CDR3 region has 15 residues. For the CDR3, the DNA is TGCGCCAGCAGCTTGGCTAGCGGGAGCGGGGAGACCCAGTACTTC. This encodes CASSLASGSGETQYF.

The gene calls are TRBV5-1 and TRBJ2-5; no clear D gene. This CDR3 has 13 amino acids. Germline CDR1 and CDR2: SGHRS and YFSETQ. Trimming took off 3 bases at V and 7 bases at J, with 13 bases between the two ends. The CDR3 sequence: CASSSSDFWTQYF. The DNA for the CDR3 is TGCGCCAGCAGCTCATCGGATTTCTGGACCCAGTACTTC.

CDR3 coding DNA: TGTGCCAGCAGCCAAGACGGGCAGGATTTTTACATGAACACTGAAGCTTTCTTT. The encoded protein is CASSQDGQDFYMNTEAFF. J is TRBJ1-1 and V is TRBV4-2; D is unclear. Germline V CDR1 and CDR2: LGHNA, YNFKEQ. V shed 0 bases and J shed 0 bases, with 17 bases lying between them. CDR3 length equals 18 residues.

The J gene is TRBJ1-2, the V gene TRBV6-1; the D is unclear. V shed 1 base and J shed 5 bases, with 5 bases lying between them. Germline V CDR1 and CDR2: MNHNS, SASEGT. CDR3 size: 12 residues. The CDR3 spells CASSEVRYGYTF. The DNA for the CDR3 is TGTGCCAGCAGTGAAGTTCGGTATGGCTACACCTTC.

V usage is TRBV18 and J usage is TRBJ2-7; TRBD1 agrees at 9 bases. This CDR3 region has 15 residues. The V gene end was trimmed by 4 bases and the J gene end by 0 bases; junction bases not matched to a gene: 4. The germline gives CDR1 KGHSH, CDR2 LQKENI. The DNA for the CDR3 is TGTGCCAGCTCACTGGGACAGGGTACCTCCTACGAGCAGTACTTC. Its translation is CASSLGQGTSYEQYF.

The J gene is TRBJ1-1, the V gene TRBV12-5; TRBD1 agrees at 12 bases. J gave up 5 bases and V 4 bases, and 26 bases lay outside the gene matches. Germline V CDR1 and CDR2: LGHNT, FRNRAP. The CDR3 consists of 22 residues. CDR3: CASGSHSSGTGGKEGGWTEAFF. CDR3 coding DNA: TGTGCTAGTGGTTCCCACAGCTCCGGGACAGGGGGCAAGGAAGGCGGGTGGACTGAAGCTTTCTTT.

The chain links TRBV5-4 to TRBJ1-2; 9 nucleotides match TRBD1. This CDR3 comprises 14 residues. V shed 1 base, J shed 8 bases, and the junction held 6 bases outside the gene matches. Germline CDR1 SGHNT, CDR2 YYREEE (reference sequence). CDR3 amino acids: CASSLPDRGGGYTF. CDR3 bases: TGTGCCAGCAGCTTGCCGGACAGGGGAGGGGGCTACACCTTC.